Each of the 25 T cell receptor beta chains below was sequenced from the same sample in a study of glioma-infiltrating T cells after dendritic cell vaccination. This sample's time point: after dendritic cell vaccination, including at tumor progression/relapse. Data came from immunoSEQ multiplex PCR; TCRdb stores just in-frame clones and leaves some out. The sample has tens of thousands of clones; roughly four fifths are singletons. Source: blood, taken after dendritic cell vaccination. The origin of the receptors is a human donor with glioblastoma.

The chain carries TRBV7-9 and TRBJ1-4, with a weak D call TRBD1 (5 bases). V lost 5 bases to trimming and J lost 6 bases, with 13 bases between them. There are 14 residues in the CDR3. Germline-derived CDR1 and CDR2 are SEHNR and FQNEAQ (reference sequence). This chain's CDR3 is CASSPGTIYEKLFF. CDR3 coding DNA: TGTGCCAGCAGCCCCGGGACTATCTATGAAAAACTGTTTTTT.

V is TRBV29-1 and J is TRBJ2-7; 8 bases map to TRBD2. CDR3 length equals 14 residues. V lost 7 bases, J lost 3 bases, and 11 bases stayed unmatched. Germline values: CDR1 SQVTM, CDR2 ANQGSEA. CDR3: CSAGGSLGIYEQYF. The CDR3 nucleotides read TGCAGCGCGGGAGGGTCACTAGGGATCTACGAGCAGTACTTC.

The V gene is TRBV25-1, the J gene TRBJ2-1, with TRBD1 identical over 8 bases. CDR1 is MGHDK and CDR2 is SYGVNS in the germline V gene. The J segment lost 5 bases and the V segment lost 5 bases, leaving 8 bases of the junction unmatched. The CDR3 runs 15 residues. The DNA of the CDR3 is TGTGCCAGCAGTTACTCGGGACAGGCACACAATGAGCAGTTCTTC. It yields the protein CASSYSGQAHNEQFF.

Here the CDR3 DNA reads TGTGCCAGCAGCGCCCAACTAGCGGGAGGCTACAATGAGCAGTTCTTC. As protein: CASSAQLAGGYNEQFF. The chain couples TRBV9 to TRBJ2-1; 12 bases are shared with TRBD2. The CDR3 covers 16 residues. Germline values: CDR1 SGDLS, CDR2 YYNGEE. J gave up 3 bases and V 3 bases, and 4 bases lay outside the gene matches.

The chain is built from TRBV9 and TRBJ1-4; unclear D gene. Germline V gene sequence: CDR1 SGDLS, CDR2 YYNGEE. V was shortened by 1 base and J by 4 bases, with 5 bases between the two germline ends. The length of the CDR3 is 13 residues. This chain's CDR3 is CASSVSHNEKLFF. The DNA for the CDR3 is TGTGCCAGCAGCGTATCCCATAATGAAAAACTGTTTTTT.

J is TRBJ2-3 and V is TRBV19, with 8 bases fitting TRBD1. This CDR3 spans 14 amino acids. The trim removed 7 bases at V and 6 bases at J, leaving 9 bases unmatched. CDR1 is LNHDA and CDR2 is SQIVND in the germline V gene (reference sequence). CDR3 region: CASKGRGQGDTQYF. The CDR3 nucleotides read TGTGCCAGTAAGGGCAGGGGGCAAGGGGATACGCAGTATTTT.

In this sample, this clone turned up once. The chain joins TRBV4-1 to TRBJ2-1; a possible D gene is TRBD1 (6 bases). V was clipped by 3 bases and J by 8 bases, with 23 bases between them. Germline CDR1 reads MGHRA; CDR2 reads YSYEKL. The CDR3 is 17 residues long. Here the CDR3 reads CASSQAGRGGPWDEQFF. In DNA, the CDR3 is TGCGCCAGCAGCCAGGCAGGTCGTGGGGGCCCCTGGGATGAGCAGTTCTTC.

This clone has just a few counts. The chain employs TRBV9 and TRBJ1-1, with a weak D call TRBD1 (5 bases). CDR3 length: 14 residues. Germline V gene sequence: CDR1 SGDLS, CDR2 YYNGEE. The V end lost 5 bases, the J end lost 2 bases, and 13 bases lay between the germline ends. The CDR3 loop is CASRALGGNTEAFF. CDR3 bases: TGTGCCAGCAGGGCATTGGGGGGAAACACTGAAGCTTTCTTT.

The CDR3 DNA reads as TGTGCCAGCTCAGTGGGACAGTCCTACGAGCAGTACGTC. Its translation: CASSVGQSYEQYV. This chain links TRBV18 with TRBJ2-7; 7 bases map to TRBD1. This CDR3 spans 13 amino acids. The trim removed 5 bases at V and 1 base at J, leaving 2 bases unmatched. Germline CDR1 KGHSH, CDR2 LQKENI.

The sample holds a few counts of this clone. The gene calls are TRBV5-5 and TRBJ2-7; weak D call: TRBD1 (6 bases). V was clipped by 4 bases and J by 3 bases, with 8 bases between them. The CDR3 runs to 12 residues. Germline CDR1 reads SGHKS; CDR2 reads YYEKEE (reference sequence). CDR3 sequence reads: CASSQQGYEQYV. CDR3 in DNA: TGTGCCAGCAGCCAACAGGGCTACGAGCAGTACGTC.

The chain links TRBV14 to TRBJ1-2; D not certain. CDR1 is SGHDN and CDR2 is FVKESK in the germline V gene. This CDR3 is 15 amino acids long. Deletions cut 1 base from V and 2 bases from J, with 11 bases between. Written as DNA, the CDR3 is TGTGCCAGCAGCCAAGTCCCGGGGTGGAACTATGGCTACACCTTC. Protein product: CASSQVPGWNYGYTF.

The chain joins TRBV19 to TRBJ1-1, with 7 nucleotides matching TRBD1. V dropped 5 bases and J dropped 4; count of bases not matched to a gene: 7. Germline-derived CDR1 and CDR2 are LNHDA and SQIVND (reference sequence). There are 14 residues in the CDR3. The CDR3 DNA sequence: TGTGCCAGTAGTCCCTTGGACAGGTCCACTGAAGCTTTCTTT. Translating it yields CASSPLDRSTEAFF.

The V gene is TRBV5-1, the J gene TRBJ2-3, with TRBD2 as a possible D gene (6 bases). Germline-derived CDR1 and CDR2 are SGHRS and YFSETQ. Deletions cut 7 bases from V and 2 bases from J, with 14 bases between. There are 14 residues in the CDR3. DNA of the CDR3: TGCGCCAGCTCGACTAGTACCCCCACAGATACGCAGTATTTT. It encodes CASSTSTPTDTQYF.

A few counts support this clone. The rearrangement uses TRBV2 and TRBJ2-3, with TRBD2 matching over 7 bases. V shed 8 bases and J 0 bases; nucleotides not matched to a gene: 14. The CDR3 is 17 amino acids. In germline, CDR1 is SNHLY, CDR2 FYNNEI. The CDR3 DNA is TGTGCCAGCCGATTTCCCACAGCGGGACCTAGCACAGATACGCAGTATTTT. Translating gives CASRFPTAGPSTDTQYF.

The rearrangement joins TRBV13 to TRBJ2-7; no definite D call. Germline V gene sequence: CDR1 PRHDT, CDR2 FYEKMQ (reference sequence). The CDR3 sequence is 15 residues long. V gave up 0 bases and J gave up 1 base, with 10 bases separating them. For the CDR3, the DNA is TGTGCCAGCAGCTTAGGGGCAGGATTTTCCTACGAGCAGTACGTC. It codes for CASSLGAGFSYEQYV.

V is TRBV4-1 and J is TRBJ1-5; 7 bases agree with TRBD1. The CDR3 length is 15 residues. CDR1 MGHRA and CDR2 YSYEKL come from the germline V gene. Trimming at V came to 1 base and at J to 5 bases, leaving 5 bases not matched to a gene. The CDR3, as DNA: TGCGCCAGCAGCCAAGGCCGGGACAGCCATCAGCCCCAGCATTTT. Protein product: CASSQGRDSHQPQHF.

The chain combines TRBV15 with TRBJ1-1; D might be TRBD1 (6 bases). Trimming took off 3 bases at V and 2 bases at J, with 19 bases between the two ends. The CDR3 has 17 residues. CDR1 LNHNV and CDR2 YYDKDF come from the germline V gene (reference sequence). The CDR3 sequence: CATSSEFNGRGNTEAFF. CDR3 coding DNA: TGTGCCACCAGCAGCGAGTTTAATGGCAGGGGAAACACTGAAGCTTTCTTT.

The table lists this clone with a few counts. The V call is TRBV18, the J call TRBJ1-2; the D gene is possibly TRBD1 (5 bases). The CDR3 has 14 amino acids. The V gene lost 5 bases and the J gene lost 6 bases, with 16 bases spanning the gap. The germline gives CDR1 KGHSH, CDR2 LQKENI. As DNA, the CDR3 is TGTGCCAGCTCAACCCAGGGAGGGCAGGATGGCTACACCTTC. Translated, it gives CASSTQGGQDGYTF.

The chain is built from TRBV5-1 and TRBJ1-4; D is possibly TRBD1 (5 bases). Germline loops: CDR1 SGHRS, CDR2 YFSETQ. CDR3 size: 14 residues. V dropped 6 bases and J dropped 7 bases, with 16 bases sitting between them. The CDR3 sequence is CASTVTVTSEKLFF. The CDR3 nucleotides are TGCGCCAGCACCGTGACAGTTACCAGTGAAAAACTGTTTTTT.

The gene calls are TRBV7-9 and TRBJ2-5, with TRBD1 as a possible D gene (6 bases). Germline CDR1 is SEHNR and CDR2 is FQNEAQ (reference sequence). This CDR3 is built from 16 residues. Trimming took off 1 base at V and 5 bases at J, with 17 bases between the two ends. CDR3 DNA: TGTGCCAGCAGCTTAGGCCAGGGGATGGGGCTTGAGACCCAGTACTTC. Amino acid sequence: CASSLGQGMGLETQYF.

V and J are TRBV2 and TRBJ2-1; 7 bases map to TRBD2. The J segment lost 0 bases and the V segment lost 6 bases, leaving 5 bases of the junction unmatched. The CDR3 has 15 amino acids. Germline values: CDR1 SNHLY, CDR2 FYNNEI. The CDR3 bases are TGTGCCAGCAGGGAAACTAGCGACTCCTACAATGAGCAGTTCTTC. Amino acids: CASRETSDSYNEQFF.

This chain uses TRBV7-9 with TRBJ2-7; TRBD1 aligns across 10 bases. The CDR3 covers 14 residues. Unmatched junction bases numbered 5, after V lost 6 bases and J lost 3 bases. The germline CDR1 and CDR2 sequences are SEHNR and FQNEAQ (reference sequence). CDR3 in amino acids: CASSRQGAVYEQYF. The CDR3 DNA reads TGTGCCAGCAGTCGACAGGGGGCCGTCTACGAGCAGTACTTC.

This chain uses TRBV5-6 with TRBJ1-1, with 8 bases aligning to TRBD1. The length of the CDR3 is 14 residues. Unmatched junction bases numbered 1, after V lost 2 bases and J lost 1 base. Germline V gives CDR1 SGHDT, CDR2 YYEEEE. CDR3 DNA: TGTGCCAGCAGCTTCGGGACAGGGAACACTGAAGCTTTCTTT. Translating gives CASSFGTGNTEAFF.

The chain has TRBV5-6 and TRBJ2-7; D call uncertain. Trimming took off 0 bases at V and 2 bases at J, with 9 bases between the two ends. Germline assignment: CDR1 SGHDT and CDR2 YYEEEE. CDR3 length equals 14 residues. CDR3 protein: CASSLAPGPYEQYF. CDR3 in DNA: TGTGCCAGCAGCTTGGCCCCAGGCCCCTACGAGCAGTACTTC.

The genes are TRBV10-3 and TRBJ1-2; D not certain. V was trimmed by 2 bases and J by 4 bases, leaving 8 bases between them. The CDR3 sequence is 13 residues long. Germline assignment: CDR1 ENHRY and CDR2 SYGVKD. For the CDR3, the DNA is TGTGCCATCAGTGAGGGGGAGAGCTATGGCTACACCTTC. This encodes CAISEGESYGYTF.